This T cell receptor beta chain appears in the sequencing data of a study of technical replicates of blood from a few donors (dated by TCRdb to about 2017). Receptor amplification or capture employed the immunoSEQ multiplex PCR assay. Sourced from immuneACCESS, this table was stored by TCRdb with only in-frame sequences that have V and J called. A share of the clones is absent; for the studies checked, an unresolved V gene accounts for under half, and the remainder has no known explanation. Present in this sample are tens of thousands of clones, around 94% of which were seen just once. The ten largest clones capture about 0.23% of the sample. With regard to this clone: It has no known antigen specificity. Base qualities are missing; no much larger clone stands one base away.

CDR1 and CDR2, looked up from the germline V gene, are MNHEY and SVGAGI. From the cysteine through the phenylalanine, the CDR3 covers 13 amino acids. CDR3 DNA only is kept here, 39 bases in frame from base 1. V lost 10 bases and J lost 7 bases; the stretch between them is 19 bases long. The sequence was collected from a human donor in good health. Recombination linked TRBV6-5 to TRBJ2-5; TRBD1 might be the D gene, on 5 matching bases. The sequenced sample was T cells isolated from PBMCs. The nucleotide sequence is TGTGCCACCCAGGGATCTGGGCCTGGGACCCAGTACTTC. The translation is CATQGSGPGTQYF.